This entry lists 5 T cell receptor beta chains sequenced from one sample in a study of T-cell memory formation after mild COVID-19 (dated by TCRdb to 2020 to 2022). The library was built by means of 5' RACE. The sample was run on an Illumina NovaSeq 6000. Using fastp trimming at Q25 and MiXCR clonotype assembly, TCRdb reanalyzed the public sequencing data and kept in-frame beta chains. Identical CDR3 proteins give one entry, which carries the most common genes and DNA. This sample gives 450,000 to 650,000 distinct CDR3 sequences in total; roughly 20% of them show up just once. Jointly, the top ten make up around 13% of the sample. The sequenced sample consisted of PBMCs or a T cell subset sorted from them (not recorded which). These receptors all come from an adult woman who had mild COVID-19 (a few samples of this study predate the infection). The sample titles of this study are shuffled in the database, so cell type and time point are left out; the donor was told from shared clones.

This clonotype occurred a few times. The J gene is TRBJ2-1, the V gene TRBV20-1; TRBD2 agrees at 10 bases. This CDR3 is 14 amino acids long. Germline CDR1 reads DFQATT; CDR2 reads SNEGSKA (reference sequence). V dropped 6 bases and J dropped 6; count of bases not matched to a gene: 8. CDR3 region: CSANRLAGLNEQFF. The CDR3 DNA reads as TGCAGTGCAAACCGACTAGCGGGCCTCAATGAGCAGTTCTTC.

The V call is TRBV2, the J call TRBJ2-7; TRBD2 might be the D (6 bases). CDR1 is SNHLY, CDR2 FYNNEI, per germline. CDR3 length: 14 amino acids. V lost 2 bases and J lost 5, with 13 bases in between. The CDR3 here is CASSEWRGEDEQYF. The CDR3 coding sequence is TGTGCCAGCAGTGAATGGCGGGGAGAAGACGAGCAGTACTTC.

The chain employs TRBV20-1 and TRBJ2-3; 9 bases agree with TRBD2. This CDR3 is built from 15 residues. V dropped 0 bases and J dropped 4; count of bases not matched to a gene: 5. The germline V gene encodes CDR1 DFQATT and CDR2 SNEGSKA (reference sequence). CDR3 loop: CSARDWGLAADTQYF. CDR3 in DNA: TGCAGTGCTAGAGATTGGGGACTAGCAGCAGATACGCAGTATTTT.

This clonotype appeared many times. The V and J genes are TRBV24-1 and TRBJ2-2; 9 positions agree with TRBD1. The CDR3 has 15 amino acids. CDR1 is KGHDR, CDR2 SFDVKD, per germline. Germline trimming cut 7 bases from V and 3 bases from J; bases unmatched to any gene: 5. The CDR3 here is CATSLGQGYTGELFF. CDR3 coding DNA: TGTGCCACCAGCCTGGGACAGGGATACACCGGGGAGCTGTTTTTT.

The chain joins TRBV6-1 to TRBJ2-3; D is uncertain. CDR1 is MNHNS, CDR2 SASEGT, per germline. V was clipped by 1 base and J by 5 bases, with 4 bases between them. The length of the CDR3 is 12 residues. DNA for the CDR3: TGTGCCAGCAGTGAAGTTAGAGATACGCAGTATTTT. It yields the protein CASSEVRDTQYF.